These T cell receptor beta chains were read from a single sample in a study of T-cell memory formation after mild COVID-19. Each CDR3 protein is one row after TCRdb ran MiXCR on the 5' RACE reads. The table has 250,000 or so distinct CDR3 sequences, over 8.5% seen once. Sequences were obtained from PBMCs or a T cell subset sorted from them (not recorded which). These receptor sequences come from a man aged 18 to 30 who had mild COVID-19 (a few samples of this study predate the infection). Cell type and time point are not known. The CDR3 runs from the conserved cysteine through the conserved F or W. A D gene is named only where the DNA matches it firmly. Expanded clones get a size class; other rows say once, few or many, or leave the size out.

d_call clone_size cdr3_length j_call v_call cdr3_nt cdr3_aa
- - 15 TRBJ1-2 TRBV5-1 TGCGCCAGCAGCTTGGCCGTTCGGGATCCGTATGGCTACACCTTC CASSLAVRDPYGYTF
TRBD1 many 14 TRBJ1-1 TRBV7-2 TGTGCCAGCAGGGTTCCGGGACAGTACACTGAAGCTTTCTTT CASRVPGQYTEAFF
TRBD2 - 18 TRBJ2-3 TRBV5-1 TGCGCCAGCAGCGGGAATAGCGGGGGCCTTCCTAGCACAGATACGCAGTATTTT CASSGNSGGLPSTDTQYF
- - 16 TRBJ2-3 TRBV4-2 TGTGCCAGCAGCCAGTGGGCCGGATGGAGCACAGATACGCAGTATTTT CASSQWAGWSTDTQYF
- few 12 TRBJ1-2 TRBV10-2 TGCGCCAGCAGGCGGGATGACTATGGCTACACCTTC CASRRDDYGYTF
TRBD1 few 16 TRBJ1-1 TRBV18 TGTGCCAGCTCACCGGCTCGGGGACAGGGGTACGCTGAAGCTTTCTTT CASSPARGQGYAEAFF
- - 17 TRBJ1-1 TRBV11-2 TGTGCCAGCAGCTTCGTTTCCACAGGGACTGCTAACACTGAAGCTTTCTTT CASSFVSTGTANTEAFF
- few 15 TRBJ2-1 TRBV7-2 TGTGCCAGCAGCCCTGGACCGGGCCAGTACAATGAGCAGTTCTTC CASSPGPGQYNEQFF
- many 15 TRBJ2-2 TRBV7-2 TGTGCCAGCAGCTGGGACGCCGCGAACACCGGGGAGCTGTTTTTT CASSWDAANTGELFF
- few 12 TRBJ2-3 TRBV28 TGTGCCACTGGACAGTTGACAGATACGCAGTATTTT CATGQLTDTQYF
TRBD1 - 15 TRBJ2-5 TRBV6-1 TGTGCCAGCAGTGAAGGAGGGACAGTCCAAGAGACCCAGTACTTC CASSEGGTVQETQYF
- - 16 TRBJ2-7 TRBV7-9 TGTGCCAGCAGCTTAGTGTTGTACGGAAGCTCCTACGAGCAGTACTTC CASSLVLYGSSYEQYF
TRBD2 many 12 TRBJ2-1 TRBV7-9 TGTGCCAGCAGCTGGGGACTAAATGAGCAGTTCTTC CASSWGLNEQFF
- few 14 TRBJ2-5 TRBV7-9 TGTGCCAGCAGCTCCCGGGACATACAAGAGACCCAGTACTTC CASSSRDIQETQYF
- few 14 TRBJ2-7 TRBV7-8 TGTGCCAGCAGCTTAGGCTCAGGGAACTACGAGCAGTACTTC CASSLGSGNYEQYF
- many 13 TRBJ2-3 TRBV20-1 TGCAGTGCTCTCCGGGGGTGGGCAGATACGCAGTATTTT CSALRGWADTQYF
- few 14 TRBJ2-2 TRBV29-1 TGCAGCGTTGGGGGACGGACGAACACCGGGGAGCTGTTTTTT CSVGGRTNTGELFF
- many 14 TRBJ1-6 TRBV7-9 TGTGCCAGCAGCTTAGGAGCCAGCTCGGCACCCCTCCACTTT CASSLGASSAPLHF
- - 16 TRBJ1-2 TRBV20-1 TGCAGTGCGACGCCGGGAGCAAGCCCTACCTATCATGGCTACACCTTC CSATPGASPTYHGYTF
- many 15 TRBJ1-1 TRBV5-1 TGCGCCAGCAGCTCTGACACCGGTATGAACACTGAAGCTTTCTTT CASSSDTGMNTEAFF
- few 15 TRBJ1-2 TRBV6-5 TGTGCCAGCAGTTACTCGAAGGCCGGGGGCCTGGGCTACACCTTC CASSYSKAGGLGYTF
- many 15 TRBJ2-5 TRBV11-2 TGTGCCAGCAGCTTAGAGTCTGGCGGCCGCGAGACCCAGTACTTC CASSLESGGRETQYF
- few 14 TRBJ2-1 TRBV14 TGTGCCAGCAGCCAAGAGGGGGGCCCCGTTGAGCAGTTCTTC CASSQEGGPVEQFF
TRBD2 many 15 TRBJ2-1 TRBV5-1 TGCGCCAGCAGCTTGGCCGGGCGGGGGGGCCATGAGCAGTTCTTC CASSLAGRGGHEQFF
- many 18 TRBJ2-1 TRBV6-6 TGTGCCAGCAGCCTCGAACCCCCCGGGGAGCCGGGATACAATGAGCAGTTCTTC CASSLEPPGEPGYNEQFF
- many 14 TRBJ1-4 TRBV25-1 TGTGCCAGCAGTGAATCAAAGGGAGGGGAAAAACTGTTTTTT CASSESKGGEKLFF
TRBD1 few 16 TRBJ2-4 TRBV7-9 TGTGCCAGCAGCCGAACTACCGACAGGGTAGAAAACATTCAGTACTTC CASSRTTDRVENIQYF
TRBD2 many 18 TRBJ2-3 TRBV4-2 TGTGCCAGCAGCCAACCCTCCGGGACTAGCGGGAGCACAGATACGCAGTATTTT CASSQPSGTSGSTDTQYF
TRBD2 few 18 TRBJ2-5 TRBV12-3/TRBV12-4 TGTGCCAGCAGTTTCCGGGGGTTCGGCGGGGGGTCCCAAGAGACCCAGTACTTC CASSFRGFGGGSQETQYF
- few 14 TRBJ2-2 TRBV7-2 TGTGCCAGCAGCTTAGACAGGGTTCCCGGGGAGCTGTTTTTT CASSLDRVPGELFF
TRBD1 - 15 TRBJ2-4 TRBV20-1 TGCAGTGCTAGCAATGCACAGGGGGCGCAAAACATTCAGTACTTC CSASNAQGAQNIQYF
- few 14 TRBJ1-5 TRBV3-1 TGTGCCAGCAGCCACACAGGGATCAATCAGCCCCAGCATTTT CASSHTGINQPQHF
- many 13 TRBJ2-1 TRBV5-1 TGCGCCAGCAGCAAGGACCCGGGAAATGAGCAGTTCTTC CASSKDPGNEQFF
- many 14 TRBJ1-3 TRBV7-9 TGTGCCAGCACCCCCGACTACTCTGGAAACACCATATATTTT CASTPDYSGNTIYF
- - 13 TRBJ2-7 TRBV12-3/TRBV12-4 TGTGCCAGCAGTTTAGATCTCGCCTACGAGCAGTACTTC CASSLDLAYEQYF
TRBD2 - 15 TRBJ2-7 TRBV5-1 TGCGCCAGCAGCGTTACTAGCGGGGGGAACTACGAGCAGTACTTC CASSVTSGGNYEQYF
- few 15 TRBJ2-5 TRBV27 TGTGCCAGCAGTTTTAGAGGCGACCCACAAGAGACCCAGTACTTC CASSFRGDPQETQYF
- - 13 TRBJ1-1 TRBV20-1 TGCAGTGCTAGAGCTGGTAGGCAATATGAAGCTTTCTTT CSARAGRQYEAFF
- few 13 TRBJ2-3 TRBV6-2/TRBV6-3 TGTGCCAGCAGTTGGTTGACCACAGATACGCAGTATTTT CASSWLTTDTQYF
- few 15 TRBJ2-6 TRBV12-3/TRBV12-4 TGTGCCAGCAGCAAGGGGATTTCTGGGGCCAACGTCCTGACTTTC CASSKGISGANVLTF
TRBD1 - 15 TRBJ2-1 TRBV9 TGTGCCAGCAGCCCGGGACAGGCCAAGTCCAATGAGCAGTTCTTC CASSPGQAKSNEQFF
TRBD2 few 11 TRBJ2-7 TRBV29-1 TGCAGCTCCGGGGAGGGTGGAGAGCAGTACTTC CSSGEGGEQYF
- once 15 TRBJ2-3 TRBV24-1 TGTGCCACCAGTGATACAGGGCTTAAACCAGATACGCAGTATTTT CATSDTGLKPDTQYF
- few 14 TRBJ2-5 TRBV21-1 TGTGCCAGCAGCGGCCCCGGGACAGGGGAGACCCAGTACTTC CASSGPGTGETQYF
- - 15 TRBJ2-2 TRBV5-1 TGCGCCAGCAGCTCGACAGCTTCGAACACCGGGGAGCTGTTTTTT CASSSTASNTGELFF
TRBD2 - 16 TRBJ2-1 TRBV7-3 TGTGCCAGCAGCTTAATGGCGGGGGGCTCCTACAATGAGCAGTTCTTC CASSLMAGGSYNEQFF
- - 12 TRBJ2-2 TRBV7-9 TGTGCCAACCAAGGGGGTGTCGGGGAGCTGTTTTTT CANQGGVGELFF
- few 11 TRBJ1-1 TRBV18 TGTGCCAGCTCACCGGGGGAGGTAGCTTTCTTT CASSPGEVAFF
- few 15 TRBJ2-1 TRBV10-3 TGTGCCATCAGTGACCCCAGGGGACCCTACAATGAGCAGTTCTTC CAISDPRGPYNEQFF
- few 14 TRBJ2-1 TRBV5-1 TGCGCCAGCAGCTTGGCCCCGGGTACGGGTGAGCAGTTCTTC CASSLAPGTGEQFF
TRBD2 - 15 TRBJ2-1 TRBV7-2 TGTGCCAGCAGACCTAGCGGGGGGCACTACAATGAGCAGTTCTTC CASRPSGGHYNEQFF
- many 14 TRBJ1-3 TRBV12-3/TRBV12-4 TGTGCCAGCAGACCCGGGACCCTGGGAAACACCATATATTTT CASRPGTLGNTIYF
TRBD2 many 13 TRBJ2-3 TRBV20-1 TGCAGTGCCCGACAGCGGGGGGGAGATACGCAGTATTTT CSARQRGGDTQYF